The entry below describes one TCR beta chain. In the same sample, other DNA sequences code for this CDR3. The data stem from a study of shared clonotypes between healthy human individuals. The protocol was immunoSEQ multiplex PCR, while the TCRdb copy is restricted to in-frame clones and leaves out a portion. The sample lists some 2,000,000 clones; just under 95% were seen once. V was pared by 0 bases and J by 3 bases, with 8 bases between. The length of the CDR3 is 15 residues. The germline V gene encodes CDR1 MNHEY and CDR2 SMNVEV (reference sequence). CD45RO-negative cells were positively selected for CCR7, leaving out terminally differentiated effector memory CD45RA+ cells.

The sequence came from a man younger than 30 in good health. This rearrangement joins TRBV27 to TRBJ2-2; D is possibly TRBD2 (6 bases). The sample taken for sequencing was naive CD8+ T cells sorted from blood. CDR3 in DNA: TGTGCCAGCAGTTTATCCCGGGGGTACACCGGGGAGCTGTTTTTT. It codes for CASSLSRGYTGELFF.